Shown below are 6 T cell receptor beta chains from a single sample sequenced in a study of T cells in Graves' hyperthyroidism and ophthalmopathy. Regions amplified from RNA transcripts were the TCR beta CDR3 regions. The HTBI set primed first-round TCR CDR3 RT-PCR. MiXCR was run by TCRdb on the multiplex PCR reads, yielding one entry per CDR3 protein. The table lists approximately 560,000 distinct CDR3 sequences, 15% to 18% of them singletons, with approximately 7.4% in the top ten. The sample comprised blood. These receptors all come from a woman in her 30s with Graves' hyperthyroidism.

The rearrangement uses TRBV6-2 or TRBV6-3 and TRBJ2-7; the D gene is possibly TRBD2 (6 bases). V was shortened by 11 bases and J by 5 bases, with 16 bases between the two germline ends. CDR1 is MNHEY, CDR2 SVGEGT, per germline. The CDR3 is made up of 12 amino acids. For the CDR3, the DNA is TGTGCCGCCGCGGGGACTGTCCACGAGCAGTACTTC. It yields the protein CAAAGTVHEQYF.

This clonotype was recorded a few times. The chain combines TRBV10-3 with TRBJ2-1, with 10 bases aligning to TRBD2. V trimming: 2 bases; J trimming: 10 bases; junction bases outside the gene matches: 5. Germline V gene data show CDR1 as ENHRY and CDR2 as SYGVKD. This CDR3 is 14 amino acids long. The CDR3 coding sequence is TGTGCCATCAGTGAGAGCGGGAGGGCTGGGGAGCAGTTCTTC. Amino acid sequence: CAISESGRAGEQFF.

This clonotype was seen ten or more times. The V call is TRBV24-1, the J call TRBJ2-1; weak D call: TRBD1 (7 bases). The ends were cut back, 5 bases at V and 1 base at J, with 14 bases in the middle. Germline lookup yields CDR1 KGHDR and CDR2 SFDVKD. The CDR3 is 16 amino acids. The DNA of the CDR3 is TGTGCCACCAGTGGCGGGACAGCCCAGTCCTACAATGAGCAGTTCTTC. Translated: CATSGGTAQSYNEQFF.

This clonotype has a count of ten or more. The rearrangement links TRBV12-3 or TRBV12-4 to TRBJ1-1; D not resolved. The CDR3 loop spans 12 amino acids. V gave up 2 bases and J gave up 6 bases, with 7 bases separating them. CDR3 nucleotide sequence: TGTGCCAGCAGTTTACCACAGTCTGAAGCTTTCTTT. Its protein product is CASSLPQSEAFF.

This clonotype was counted a few times. V is TRBV19 and J is TRBJ2-2, with TRBD2 matching over 14 bases. This CDR3 region has 18 residues. From germline, CDR1 is LNHDA and CDR2 SQIVND (reference sequence). V was pared by 6 bases and J by 0 bases, with 6 bases of the junction left unmatched. The CDR3: CASSRGLAGGSNTGELFF. The CDR3 nucleotides are TGTGCCAGTAGCAGAGGACTAGCGGGAGGTTCGAACACCGGGGAGCTGTTTTTT. Full variable domain (rest looked up from reference TRBV19 and TRBJ2-2): DGGITQSPKYLFRKEGQNVTLSCEQNLNHDAMYWYRQDPGQGLRLIYYSQIVNDFQKGDIAEGYSVSREKKESFPLTVTSAQKNPTAFYLCASSRGLAGGSNTGELFFGEGSRLTVL.

In this sample, this clonotype turned up a few times. This sequence joins TRBV10-1 and TRBJ2-2; unclear D gene. The germline V gene has CDR1 WNHNN and CDR2 SYGVQD (reference sequence). This CDR3 has 13 residues. Trimming cost V 9 bases and J 5 bases, with 13 bases left between them. CDR3 nucleotide sequence: TGCGCCAGTAGGGCCTCTCTTACCGGGGAGCTGTTTTTT. Residues: CASRASLTGELFF.